This is a list of T cell receptor beta chains from one sample in a study of Ad26.COV2.S vaccination and SARS-CoV-2 variants. Sequencing was performed with immunoSEQ multiplex PCR; in TCRdb, only in-frame clones are kept and a portion is missing. This sample yields about half a million clones, of which 80% to 90% are seen a single time; about 1.5% belongs to the top ten. This specimen consisted of peripheral blood, obtained in a trial of Ad26.COV2.S vaccine versus placebo. The receptors shown here come from a person aged 18-60 years who received the Ad26.COV2.S COVID-19 vaccine or a placebo. Both conserved end residues are part of each CDR3. A D gene is named only where the DNA matches it firmly. Size is stated for part of the rows, as once, few or many counts, or as a class when the clone is expanded.

length: 15
J: TRBJ1-4
V: TRBV5-5
size: once
D: .
DNA: TGTGCCAGCAGCCGAACGGACAGCCTAGATGAAAAACTGTTTTTT
CDR3: CASSRTDSLDEKLFF

length: 11
J: TRBJ2-1
V: TRBV20-1
size: .
D: TRBD2
DNA: TGCAGTGCTGAGAGCGGGAGTGCGCAGTTCTTC
CDR3: CSAESGSAQFF

length: 10
J: TRBJ1-1
V: TRBV29-1
size: .
D: .
DNA: TGCAGCGCCCAGGACTCAGAAGCTTTCTTT
CDR3: CSAQDSEAFF

length: 18
J: TRBJ2-1
V: TRBV7-6
size: .
D: TRBD2
DNA: TGTGCCAGCAGCTTTTCCAGCGGGGGGATCCCCTCCTACAATGAGCAGTTCTTC
CDR3: CASSFSSGGIPSYNEQFF

length: 14
J: TRBJ1-3
V: TRBV5-1
size: .
D: .
DNA: TGCGCCAGCAGCTCCGGACTGTCTGGAAACACCATATATTTT
CDR3: CASSSGLSGNTIYF

length: 16
J: TRBJ1-1
V: TRBV5-1
size: .
D: .
DNA: TGCGCCAGCAGCTTGATGCCCCAGGGAGAGGACACTGAAGCTTTCTTT
CDR3: CASSLMPQGEDTEAFF

length: 15
J: TRBJ1-5
V: TRBV6-1
size: .
D: .
DNA: TGTGCCAGCAGTGAACAGGCCTATAGCAATCAGCCCCAGCATTTT
CDR3: CASSEQAYSNQPQHF

length: 13
J: TRBJ1-1
V: TRBV9
size: .
D: .
DNA: TGTGCCAGCAGCGTCGGGCAGGGAGCTGAAGCTTTCTTT
CDR3: CASSVGQGAEAFF

length: 12
J: TRBJ2-7
V: TRBV29-1
size: .
D: .
DNA: TGCAGCGTTCTTTGGACAGCAAACGAGCAGTACTTC
CDR3: CSVLWTANEQYF

length: 13
J: TRBJ2-1
V: TRBV4-3
size: .
D: .
DNA: TGCGCCAGCAGCCAAGTCCGAGGGAATGAGCAGTTCTTC
CDR3: CASSQVRGNEQFF

length: 15
J: TRBJ1-2
V: TRBV7-2
size: .
D: .
DNA: TGTGCCAGCAACGAAGACCTCCTTACCTCCTATGGCTACACCTTC
CDR3: CASNEDLLTSYGYTF

length: 16
J: TRBJ2-6
V: TRBV28
size: .
D: .
DNA: TGTGCCAGCAGTTCTCATAAGGTGGGAGGGGCCAACGTCCTGACTTTC
CDR3: CASSSHKVGGANVLTF

length: 16
J: TRBJ2-5
V: TRBV2
size: .
D: TRBD2
DNA: TGTGCCAGCAGTGAGGCGCTAGCGGGATCGCGGGAGACCCAGTACTTC
CDR3: CASSEALAGSRETQYF

length: 15
J: TRBJ2-1
V: TRBV28
size: .
D: TRBD2
DNA: TGTGCCAGCAGTGATACTAGCGGGAGTGGCAATGAGCAGTTCTTC
CDR3: CASSDTSGSGNEQFF

length: 15
J: TRBJ1-1
V: TRBV4-3
size: .
D: .
DNA: TGCGCCAGCAGCCAAGTGGCTGAGTCGGACACTGAAGCTTTCTTT
CDR3: CASSQVAESDTEAFF

length: 14
J: TRBJ1-5
V: TRBV6-2/TRBV6-3
size: many
D: TRBD1
DNA: TGTGCCAGCAGTGCGGGACAGGAAAATCAGCCCCAGCATTTT
CDR3: CASSAGQENQPQHF

length: 18
J: TRBJ2-2
V: TRBV5-1
size: .
D: .
DNA: TGCGCCAGCAGCTTTGGCGCGATGGGAAGGCCGGTCACCGGGGAGCTGTTTTTT
CDR3: CASSFGAMGRPVTGELFF

length: 11
J: TRBJ2-5
V: TRBV29-1
size: .
D: .
DNA: TGCAGCGCCTGGGGGCTCGAGACCCAGTACTTC
CDR3: CSAWGLETQYF

length: 15
J: TRBJ1-4
V: TRBV19
size: .
D: .
DNA: TGTGCCAGTAGTGCCCGGACAGCGATTAATGAAAAACTGTTTTTT
CDR3: CASSARTAINEKLFF

length: 17
J: TRBJ2-1
V: TRBV9
size: .
D: .
DNA: TGTGCCAGCAGCGTAGCCCCTAGTCCGGGGGCCACCAATGAGCAGTTCTTC
CDR3: CASSVAPSPGATNEQFF

length: 17
J: TRBJ1-1
V: TRBV3-1/TRBV3-2
size: .
D: .
DNA: TGTGCCAGCAGCCAATTTTTCCTCCGGGACGATAACACTGAAGCTTTCTTT
CDR3: CASSQFFLRDDNTEAFF

length: 15
J: TRBJ2-5
V: TRBV6-5
size: .
D: .
DNA: TGTGCCAGCAGTTACTCAAGTAGGAGAGAAGAGACCCAGTACTTC
CDR3: CASSYSSRREETQYF

length: 17
J: TRBJ2-4
V: TRBV4-2
size: .
D: TRBD2
DNA: TGTGCCAGCAGCCACGCTAGCGGGGGGATAGCCAAAAACATTCAGTACTTC
CDR3: CASSHASGGIAKNIQYF

length: 12
J: TRBJ2-1
V: TRBV19
size: once
D: .
DNA: TGTGCCAGTAGTATAGCCTACAATGAGCAGTTCTTC
CDR3: CASSIAYNEQFF

length: 15
J: TRBJ2-1
V: TRBV9
size: .
D: TRBD2
DNA: TGTGCCAGCAGCGCACGGGACTACTCCTACAATGAGCAGTTCTTC
CDR3: CASSARDYSYNEQFF

length: 14
J: TRBJ1-6
V: TRBV19
size: .
D: TRBD1
DNA: TGTGCCAGTAGTCGTGACAGGGAAGGTTCACCCCTCCACTTT
CDR3: CASSRDREGSPLHF

length: 16
J: TRBJ1-3
V: TRBV7-2
size: .
D: .
DNA: TGTGCCAGCAGCTTAGGGAACGCGGGGGCTGGAAACACCATATATTTT
CDR3: CASSLGNAGAGNTIYF

length: 16
J: TRBJ1-4
V: TRBV7-8
size: .
D: .
DNA: TGTGCCAGCAGCTTGGCTCTTCAAGGACCGGGACGCAAACTGTTTTTT
CDR3: CASSLALQGPGRKLFF

length: 14
J: TRBJ2-7
V: TRBV18
size: .
D: TRBD2
DNA: TGTGCCAGCTCACCGGCGGGAGGATCGGACGAGCAGTACTTC
CDR3: CASSPAGGSDEQYF

length: 12
J: TRBJ2-2
V: TRBV7-2
size: .
D: TRBD1
DNA: TGTGCCAGCAACCACAGGGGCCGGGAGCTGTTTTTT
CDR3: CASNHRGRELFF

length: 16
J: TRBJ2-7
V: TRBV19
size: .
D: TRBD1
DNA: TGTGCCAGTAGTAGTCAAGGGCGGACAGGGGATTACGAGCAGTACTTC
CDR3: CASSSQGRTGDYEQYF

length: 16
J: TRBJ2-2
V: TRBV7-9
size: .
D: .
DNA: TGTGCCAGCAGCTCGGGCGTATCCGCGAACACCGGGGAGCTGTTTTTT
CDR3: CASSSGVSANTGELFF

length: 17
J: TRBJ1-1
V: TRBV5-1
size: .
D: .
DNA: TGCGCCAGCAGCTTTTCCCGGTCCGGGACTGTGAACACTGAAGCTTTCTTT
CDR3: CASSFSRSGTVNTEAFF

length: 14
J: TRBJ1-1
V: TRBV5-1
size: few
D: TRBD1
DNA: TGCGCCAGTACGGACAGGGGGATCGTCACTGAAGCTTTCTTT
CDR3: CASTDRGIVTEAFF

length: 16
J: TRBJ2-1
V: TRBV6-2/TRBV6-3
size: .
D: .
DNA: TGTGCCAGCAGTTACTCGAACCCCTACCGGGGCGTGGGGCAGTTCTTC
CDR3: CASSYSNPYRGVGQFF

length: 16
J: TRBJ1-5
V: TRBV5-5
size: .
D: TRBD1
DNA: TGTGCCAGCAGCTTTGGACAGGGGATGAACAATCAGCCCCAGCATTTT
CDR3: CASSFGQGMNNQPQHF

length: 15
J: TRBJ2-2
V: TRBV5-4
size: .
D: TRBD2
DNA: TGTGCCAGCAGCCCTTCCTGGACTAGCACCGGGGAGCTGTTTTTT
CDR3: CASSPSWTSTGELFF

length: 14
J: TRBJ1-5
V: TRBV19
size: .
D: .
DNA: TGTGCCACCGAGGGCCCCGTTTGGGGTCAGCCCCAGCATTTT
CDR3: CATEGPVWGQPQHF

length: 19
J: TRBJ2-3
V: TRBV6-7
size: .
D: TRBD1
DNA: TGTGCCAGCAGTTACTCGGAAGTGGGACAGGTACTGGACACAGATACGCAGTATTTT
CDR3: CASSYSEVGQVLDTDTQYF

length: 14
J: TRBJ2-4
V: TRBV9
size: .
D: TRBD2
DNA: TGTGCCAGCAGCGCTAGCGGCTCCAAAAACATTCAGTACTTC
CDR3: CASSASGSKNIQYF

length: 17
J: TRBJ1-2
V: TRBV9
size: few
D: TRBD1
DNA: TGTGCCAGCAGCGTAGCCGGTTGGGGACAGCTAAACTATGGCTACACCTTC
CDR3: CASSVAGWGQLNYGYTF

length: 12
J: TRBJ1-5
V: TRBV19
size: .
D: .
DNA: TGTGCCAGTAATTGGGGGAATCAGCCCCAGCATTTT
CDR3: CASNWGNQPQHF

length: 15
J: TRBJ1-2
V: TRBV6-5
size: .
D: .
DNA: TGTGCCAGCAGTTACTCCCGGTTGGGGGCCTATGGCTACACCTTC
CDR3: CASSYSRLGAYGYTF

length: 17
J: TRBJ1-2
V: TRBV9
size: .
D: .
DNA: TGTGCCAGCGCGGGCAGCAAAACTCTAGGAGCTAACTATGGCTACACCTTC
CDR3: CASAGSKTLGANYGYTF

length: 14
J: TRBJ1-3
V: TRBV4-2
size: .
D: .
DNA: TGTGCCAGCAGCCAAGGTGATTACGGAAACACCATATATTTT
CDR3: CASSQGDYGNTIYF

length: 16
J: TRBJ1-3
V: TRBV5-8
size: .
D: .
DNA: TGTGCCAGCAGCTTTTGGGGGGCGCGTTCCGGAAACACCATATATTTT
CDR3: CASSFWGARSGNTIYF

length: 13
J: TRBJ1-1
V: TRBV7-9
size: .
D: .
DNA: TGTGCCAGCAGCATCATCCGGGGCACTGAAGCTTTCTTT
CDR3: CASSIIRGTEAFF

length: 15
J: TRBJ2-6
V: TRBV11-2
size: .
D: TRBD2
DNA: TGTGCTAGCGGGAGTAGAAGCTCTGGGGCCAACGTCCTGACTTTC
CDR3: CASGSRSSGANVLTF